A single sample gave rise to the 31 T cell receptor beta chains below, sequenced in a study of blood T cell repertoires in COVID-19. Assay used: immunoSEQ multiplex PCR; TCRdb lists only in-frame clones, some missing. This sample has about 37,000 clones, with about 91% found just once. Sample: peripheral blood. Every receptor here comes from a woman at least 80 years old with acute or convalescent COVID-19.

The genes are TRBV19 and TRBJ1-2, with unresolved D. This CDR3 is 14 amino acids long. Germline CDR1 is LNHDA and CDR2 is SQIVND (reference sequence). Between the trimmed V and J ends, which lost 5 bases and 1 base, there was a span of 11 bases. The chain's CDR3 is CASSRTGSNYGYTF. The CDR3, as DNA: TGTGCCAGTAGTCGGACGGGAAGTAACTATGGCTACACCTTC.

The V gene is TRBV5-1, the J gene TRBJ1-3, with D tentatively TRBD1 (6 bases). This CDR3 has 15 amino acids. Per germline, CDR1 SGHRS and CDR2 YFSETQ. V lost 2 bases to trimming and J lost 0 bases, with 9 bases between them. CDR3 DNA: TGCGCCAGCAGCTTAGGACAGAACTCTGGAAACACCATATATTTT. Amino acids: CASSLGQNSGNTIYF.

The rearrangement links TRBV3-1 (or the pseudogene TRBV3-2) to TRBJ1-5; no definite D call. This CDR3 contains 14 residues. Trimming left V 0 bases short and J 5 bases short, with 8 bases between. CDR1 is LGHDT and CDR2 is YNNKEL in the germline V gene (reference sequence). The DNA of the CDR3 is TGTGCCAGCAGCCAAGATAACAGTTATCAGCCCCAGCATTTT. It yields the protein CASSQDNSYQPQHF.

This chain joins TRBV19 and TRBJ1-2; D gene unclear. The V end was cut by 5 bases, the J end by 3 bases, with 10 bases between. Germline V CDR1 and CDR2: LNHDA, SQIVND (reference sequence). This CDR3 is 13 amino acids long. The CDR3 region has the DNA TGTGCCAGTAGTTTGGGAGTGGACTATGGCTACACCTTC. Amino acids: CASSLGVDYGYTF.

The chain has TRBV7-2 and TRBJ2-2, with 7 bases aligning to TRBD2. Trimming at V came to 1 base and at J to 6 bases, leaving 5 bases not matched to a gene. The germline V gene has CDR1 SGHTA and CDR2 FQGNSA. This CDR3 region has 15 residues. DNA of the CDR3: TGTGCCAGCAGCTTAGGTGGGGCGGGGGCCGGGGAGCTGTTTTTT. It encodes CASSLGGAGAGELFF. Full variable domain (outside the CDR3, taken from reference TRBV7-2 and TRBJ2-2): GAGVSQSPSNKVTEKGKDVELRCDPISGHTALYWYRQSLGQGLEFLIYFQGNSAPDKSGLPSDRFSAERTGGSVSTLTIQRTQQEDSAVYLCASSLGGAGAGELFFGEGSRLTVL.

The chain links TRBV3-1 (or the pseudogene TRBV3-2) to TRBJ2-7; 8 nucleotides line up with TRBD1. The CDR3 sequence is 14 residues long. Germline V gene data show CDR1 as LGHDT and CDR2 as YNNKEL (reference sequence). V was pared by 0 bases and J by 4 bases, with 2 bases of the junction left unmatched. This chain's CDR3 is CASSQDRTGYEQYF. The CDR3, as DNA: TGTGCCAGCAGCCAAGATCGGACAGGGTACGAGCAGTACTTC.

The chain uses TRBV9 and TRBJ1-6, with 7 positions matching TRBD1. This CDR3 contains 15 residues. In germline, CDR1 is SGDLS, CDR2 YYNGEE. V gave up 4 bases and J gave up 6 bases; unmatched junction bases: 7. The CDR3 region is CASSISGQSNSPLHF. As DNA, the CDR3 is TGTGCCAGCAGCATCTCGGGACAGAGTAATTCACCCCTCCACTTT.

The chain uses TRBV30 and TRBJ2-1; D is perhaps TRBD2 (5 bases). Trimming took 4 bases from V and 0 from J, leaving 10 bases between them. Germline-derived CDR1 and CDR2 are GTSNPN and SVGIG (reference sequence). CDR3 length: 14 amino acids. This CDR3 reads CAWTPGSSYNEQFF. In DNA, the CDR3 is TGTGCCTGGACCCCGGGGAGCTCCTACAATGAGCAGTTCTTC.

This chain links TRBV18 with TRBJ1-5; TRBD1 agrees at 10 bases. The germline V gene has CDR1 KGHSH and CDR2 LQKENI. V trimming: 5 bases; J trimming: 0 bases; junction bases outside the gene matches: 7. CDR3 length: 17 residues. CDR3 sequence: CASSGQGVTFSNQPQHF. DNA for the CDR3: TGTGCCAGCTCAGGACAGGGGGTGACCTTTAGCAATCAGCCCCAGCATTTT.

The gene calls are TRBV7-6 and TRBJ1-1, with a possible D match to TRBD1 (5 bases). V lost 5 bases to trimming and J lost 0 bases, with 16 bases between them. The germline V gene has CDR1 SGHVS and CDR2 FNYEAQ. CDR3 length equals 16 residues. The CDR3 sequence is CASSPSGLFMNTEAFF. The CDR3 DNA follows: TGTGCCAGCAGCCCCTCGGGACTTTTTATGAACACTGAAGCTTTCTTT.

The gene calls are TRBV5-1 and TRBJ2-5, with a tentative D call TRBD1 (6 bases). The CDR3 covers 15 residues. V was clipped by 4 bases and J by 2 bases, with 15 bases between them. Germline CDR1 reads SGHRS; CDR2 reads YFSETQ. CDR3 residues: CASSRTGNFQETQYF. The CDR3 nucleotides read TGCGCCAGCAGCCGCACAGGGAACTTTCAAGAGACCCAGTACTTC.

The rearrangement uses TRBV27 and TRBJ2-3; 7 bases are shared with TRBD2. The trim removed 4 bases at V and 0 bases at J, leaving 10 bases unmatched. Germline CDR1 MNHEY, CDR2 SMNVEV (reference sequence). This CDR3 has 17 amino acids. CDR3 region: CASSSLWGSGSTDTQYF. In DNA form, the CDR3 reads TGTGCCAGCAGTTCGCTTTGGGGTAGCGGGAGCACAGATACGCAGTATTTT.

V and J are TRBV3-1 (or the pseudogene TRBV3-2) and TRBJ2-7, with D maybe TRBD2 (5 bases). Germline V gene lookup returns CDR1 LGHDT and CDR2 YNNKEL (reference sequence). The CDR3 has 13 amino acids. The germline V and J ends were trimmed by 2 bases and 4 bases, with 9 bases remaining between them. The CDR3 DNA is TGTGCCAGCAGCCAACCCGGCGGGTACGAGCAGTACTTC. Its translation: CASSQPGGYEQYF.

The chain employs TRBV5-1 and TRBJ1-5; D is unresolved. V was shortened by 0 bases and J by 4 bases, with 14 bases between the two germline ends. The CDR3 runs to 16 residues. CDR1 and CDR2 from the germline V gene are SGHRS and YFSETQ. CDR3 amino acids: CASSLDGDLRNQPQHF. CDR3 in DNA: TGCGCCAGCAGCTTGGACGGTGATTTGAGAAATCAGCCCCAGCATTTT.

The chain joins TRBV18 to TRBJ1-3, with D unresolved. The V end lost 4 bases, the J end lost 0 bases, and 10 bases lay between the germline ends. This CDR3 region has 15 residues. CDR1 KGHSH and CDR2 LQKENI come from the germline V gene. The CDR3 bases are TGTGCCAGCTCACTGGGGAGTGACTCTGGAAACACCATATATTTT. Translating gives CASSLGSDSGNTIYF. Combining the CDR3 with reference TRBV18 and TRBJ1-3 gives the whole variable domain NAGVMQNPRHLVRRRGQEARLRCSPMKGHSHVYWYRQLPEEGLKFMVYLQKENIIDESGMPKERFSAEFPKEGPSILRIQQVVRGDSAAYFCASSLGSDSGNTIYFGEGSWLTVV.

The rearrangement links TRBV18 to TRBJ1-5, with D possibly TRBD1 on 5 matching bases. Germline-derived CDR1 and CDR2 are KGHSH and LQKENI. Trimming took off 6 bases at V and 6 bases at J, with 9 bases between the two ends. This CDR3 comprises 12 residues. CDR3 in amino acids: CASSPDSQPQHF. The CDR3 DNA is TGTGCCAGCTCCCCTGACAGTCAGCCCCAGCATTTT.

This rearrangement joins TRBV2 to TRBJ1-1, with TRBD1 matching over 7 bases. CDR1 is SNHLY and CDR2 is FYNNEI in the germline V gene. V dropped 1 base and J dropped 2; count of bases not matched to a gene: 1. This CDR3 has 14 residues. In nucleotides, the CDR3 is TGTGCCAGCAGTGAAGAGGGGGCAAACACTGAAGCTTTCTTT. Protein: CASSEEGANTEAFF.

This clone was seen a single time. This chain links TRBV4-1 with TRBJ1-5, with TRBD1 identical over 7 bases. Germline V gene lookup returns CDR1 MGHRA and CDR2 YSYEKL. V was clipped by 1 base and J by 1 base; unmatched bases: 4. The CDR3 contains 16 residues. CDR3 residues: CASSQGGRGSNQPQHF. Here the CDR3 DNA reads TGCGCCAGCAGCCAAGGAGGCAGGGGGAGCAATCAGCCCCAGCATTTT.

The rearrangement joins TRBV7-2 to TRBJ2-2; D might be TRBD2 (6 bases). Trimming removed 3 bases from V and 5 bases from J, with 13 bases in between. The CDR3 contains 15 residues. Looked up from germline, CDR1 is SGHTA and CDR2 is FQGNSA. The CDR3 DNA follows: TGTGCCAGCAGCTTGGGATCGGGGGAGACCGGGGAGCTGTTTTTT. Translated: CASSLGSGETGELFF.

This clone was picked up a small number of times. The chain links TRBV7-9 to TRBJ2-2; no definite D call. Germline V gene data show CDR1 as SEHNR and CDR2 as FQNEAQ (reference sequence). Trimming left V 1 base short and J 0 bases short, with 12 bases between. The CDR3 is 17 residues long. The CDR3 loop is CASSLVMRTANTGELFF. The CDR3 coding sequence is TGTGCCAGCAGCTTAGTTATGAGAACAGCGAACACCGGGGAGCTGTTTTTT.

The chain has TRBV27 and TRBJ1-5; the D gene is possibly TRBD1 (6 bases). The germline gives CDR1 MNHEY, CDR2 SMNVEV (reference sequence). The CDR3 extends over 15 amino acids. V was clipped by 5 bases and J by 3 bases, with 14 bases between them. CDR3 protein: CASSLTGSPNQPQHF. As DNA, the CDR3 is TGTGCCAGCAGTCTTACAGGGTCCCCCAATCAGCCCCAGCATTTT.

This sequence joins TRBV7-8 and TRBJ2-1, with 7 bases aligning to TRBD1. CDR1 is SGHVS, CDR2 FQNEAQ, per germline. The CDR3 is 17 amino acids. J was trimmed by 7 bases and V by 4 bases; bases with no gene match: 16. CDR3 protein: CASSSNRGREHRNEQFF. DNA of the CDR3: TGTGCCAGCAGCTCGAACAGGGGAAGGGAACATAGGAATGAGCAGTTCTTC.

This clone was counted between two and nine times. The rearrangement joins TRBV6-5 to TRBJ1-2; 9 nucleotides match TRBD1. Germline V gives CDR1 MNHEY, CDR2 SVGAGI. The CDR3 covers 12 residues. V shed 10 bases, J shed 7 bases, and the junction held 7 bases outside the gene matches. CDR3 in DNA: TGTGCCACTAGGGGACAGGGAAGTGGCTACACCTTC. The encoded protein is CATRGQGSGYTF.

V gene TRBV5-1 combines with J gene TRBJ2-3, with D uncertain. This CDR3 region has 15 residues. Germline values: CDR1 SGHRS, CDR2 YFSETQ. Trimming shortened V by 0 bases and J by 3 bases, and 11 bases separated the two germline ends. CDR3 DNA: TGCGCCAGCAGCTTGGACTCACGAACTACAGATACGCAGTATTTT. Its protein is CASSLDSRTTDTQYF. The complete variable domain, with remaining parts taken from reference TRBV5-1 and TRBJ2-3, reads KAGVTQTPRYLIKTRGQQVTLSCSPISGHRSVSWYQQTPGQGLQFLFEYFSETQRNKGNFPGRFSGRQFSNSRSEMNVSTLELGDSALYLCASSLDSRTTDTQYFGPGTRLTVL.

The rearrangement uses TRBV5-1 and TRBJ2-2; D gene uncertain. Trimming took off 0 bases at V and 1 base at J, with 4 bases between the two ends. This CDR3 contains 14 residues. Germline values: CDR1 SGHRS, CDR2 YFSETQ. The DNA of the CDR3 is TGCGCCAGCAGCTTGGCGGTGAACACCGGGGAGCTGTTTTTT. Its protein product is CASSLAVNTGELFF.

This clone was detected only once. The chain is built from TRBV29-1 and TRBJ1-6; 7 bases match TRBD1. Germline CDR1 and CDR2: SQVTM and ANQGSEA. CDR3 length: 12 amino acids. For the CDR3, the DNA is TGCAGTGTGAGGGACAGCAATTCACCCCTCCACTTT. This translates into CSVRDSNSPLHF.

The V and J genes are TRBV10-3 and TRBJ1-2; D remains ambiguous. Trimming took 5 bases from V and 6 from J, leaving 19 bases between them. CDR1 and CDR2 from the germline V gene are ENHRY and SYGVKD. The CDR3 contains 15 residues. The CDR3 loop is CAISNQARYPNGYTF. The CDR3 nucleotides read TGTGCCATCAGTAACCAAGCGAGATACCCCAATGGCTACACCTTC.

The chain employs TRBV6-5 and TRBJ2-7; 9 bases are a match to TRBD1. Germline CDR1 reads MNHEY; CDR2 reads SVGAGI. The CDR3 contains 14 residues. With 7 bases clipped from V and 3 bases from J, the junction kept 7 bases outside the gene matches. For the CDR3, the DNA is TGTGCCAGCACCAAACCGGGACAGGGCTACGAGCAGTACTTC. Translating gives CASTKPGQGYEQYF.

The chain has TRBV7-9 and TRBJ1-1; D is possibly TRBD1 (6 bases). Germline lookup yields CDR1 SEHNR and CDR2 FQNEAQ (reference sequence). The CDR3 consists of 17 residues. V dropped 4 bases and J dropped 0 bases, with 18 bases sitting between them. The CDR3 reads CASSSVPGQRMNTEAFF. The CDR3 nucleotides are TGTGCCAGCAGCTCCGTCCCGGGACAACGAATGAACACTGAAGCTTTCTTT.

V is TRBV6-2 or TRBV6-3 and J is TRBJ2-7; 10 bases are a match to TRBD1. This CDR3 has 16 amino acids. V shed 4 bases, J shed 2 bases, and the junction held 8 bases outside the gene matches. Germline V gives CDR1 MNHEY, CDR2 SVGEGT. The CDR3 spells CASSSQPGQGTYEQYF. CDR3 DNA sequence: TGTGCCAGCAGTTCCCAACCGGGACAGGGGACCTACGAGCAGTACTTC.

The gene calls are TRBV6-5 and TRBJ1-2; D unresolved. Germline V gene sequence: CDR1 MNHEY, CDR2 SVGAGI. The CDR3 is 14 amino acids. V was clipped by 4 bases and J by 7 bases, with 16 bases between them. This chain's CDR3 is CASSSWARGIGYTF. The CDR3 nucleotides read TGTGCCAGCAGTTCCTGGGCACGGGGTATTGGCTACACCTTC.